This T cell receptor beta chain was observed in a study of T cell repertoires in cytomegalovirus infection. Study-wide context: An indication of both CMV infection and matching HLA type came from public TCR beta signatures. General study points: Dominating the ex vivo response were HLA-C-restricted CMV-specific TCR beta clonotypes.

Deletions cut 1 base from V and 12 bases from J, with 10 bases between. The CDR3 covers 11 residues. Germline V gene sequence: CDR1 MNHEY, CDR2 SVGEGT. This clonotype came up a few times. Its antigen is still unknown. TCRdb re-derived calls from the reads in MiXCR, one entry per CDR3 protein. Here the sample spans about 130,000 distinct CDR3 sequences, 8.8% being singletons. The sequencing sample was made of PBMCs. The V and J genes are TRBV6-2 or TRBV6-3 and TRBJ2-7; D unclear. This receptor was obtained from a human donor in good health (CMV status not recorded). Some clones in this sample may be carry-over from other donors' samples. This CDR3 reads CASSYYRGLYF. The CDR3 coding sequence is TGTGCCAGCAGTTACTATCGTGGGCTGTACTTC.